These T cell receptor beta chains were read from a single sample in a study of PD-L1 blockade in urothelial cancer. Clones were read by immunoSEQ multiplex PCR, and TCRdb kept only the in-frame ones, dropping some. Of under 55,000 clones in the sample, under 90% were seen once. The sequencing here drew on PBMCs, taken around atezolizumab (anti-PD-L1) treatment. These receptors all come from a man between 40 and 49 years old with urothelial cancer. Each CDR3 is given with its conserved first and last residue. A D gene is named only where the DNA matches it firmly. Some rows have no size entry. The others give once, few or many, or a class for an expanded clone.

D,J,V,size,length,DNA,CDR3
TRBD2,TRBJ2-2,TRBV7-3,-,16,TGTGCCAGCAGCTTGGGACTAGCGGGGGGCACCGGGGAGCTGTTTTTT,CASSLGLAGGTGELFF
TRBD1,TRBJ1-2,TRBV28,-,13,TGTGCCAGCAGTTTTAAGGGGGCGGATGGCTACACCTTC,CASSFKGADGYTF
TRBD2,TRBJ2-7,TRBV28,-,15,TGTGCCAGCAGGACCTCTGGCGGGGGTTCCTACGAGCAGTACTTC,CASRTSGGGSYEQYF
-,TRBJ1-5,TRBV10-3,-,14,TGTGCCATCAGTGCTTCGACAAACAATCAGCCCCAGCATTTT,CAISASTNNQPQHF
-,TRBJ1-1,TRBV28,-,14,TGTGCCAGCAGTTTACAGGGAGGTTTCACTGAAGCTTTCTTT,CASSLQGGFTEAFF
TRBD2,TRBJ2-7,TRBV4-1,-,15,TGCGCCAGCAGCCACGGACTAGCGAGTACCTACGAGCAGTACTTC,CASSHGLASTYEQYF
-,TRBJ2-2,TRBV19,-,14,TGTGCCAGTAGTGCCTATAGCAGCACCGGGGAGCTGTTTTTT,CASSAYSSTGELFF
TRBD1,TRBJ2-5,TRBV7-2,-,14,TGTGCCAGCAGCTTAGACAGGGGGCAAGAGACCCAGTACTTC,CASSLDRGQETQYF
-,TRBJ2-1,TRBV27,-,16,TGTGCCAGCAGTTTACTCGGTCGGACTCTCTACAATGAGCAGTTCTTC,CASSLLGRTLYNEQFF
-,TRBJ2-3,TRBV28,-,15,TGTGCCAGCAGCCTCGCGCCTCCTCGGACAGATACGCAGTATTTT,CASSLAPPRTDTQYF
-,TRBJ2-5,TRBV28,-,17,TGTGCCAGCAGTCCCGGACGGGGAAAGAACCTACAAGAGACCCAGTACTTC,CASSPGRGKNLQETQYF
-,TRBJ1-1,TRBV9,-,15,TGTGCCAGCAGCGTAACTGACAGATCAGGGACTGAAGCTTTCTTT,CASSVTDRSGTEAFF
-,TRBJ1-1,TRBV6-1,-,15,TGTGCCAGCAGTGTCGGGACAAGATCCAGCACTGAAGCTTTCTTT,CASSVGTRSSTEAFF
-,TRBJ1-3,TRBV9,-,16,TGTGCCAGCAGCGCCGACCTCCGGGGAGCTGGAAACACCATATATTTT,CASSADLRGAGNTIYF
-,TRBJ2-7,TRBV2,-,13,TGTGCCAGCAGTGAAAGGACAGTAAACGAGCAGTACTTC,CASSERTVNEQYF
-,TRBJ2-1,TRBV7-9,-,14,TGTGCCAGCAGCTTAGCGGGAGGCGGCGATGAGCAGTTCTTC,CASSLAGGGDEQFF
TRBD1,TRBJ1-5,TRBV5-6,-,15,TGTGCCAGCAGCTTTACGTCAGGGGGTAACCAGCCCCAGCATTTT,CASSFTSGGNQPQHF
-,TRBJ2-7,TRBV27,once,12,TGTGCCAGCAGTCCTACAGGTTACGAGCAGTACTTC,CASSPTGYEQYF